The clone carrying this TCR beta chain has a handful of counts. Its target is unknown. TCRdb reprocessed the reads with MiXCR, giving one entry per CDR3 protein. Seen here are approximately 990,000 distinct CDR3 sequences, about a third observed once, and the top ten hold around an eighth. This record comes from a study of T cell repertoires in cytomegalovirus infection. Study overall: Newly reported HLA-C-restricted and thoroughly characterized HLA-B-restricted CMV epitopes were employed.

The CDR3 has 12 amino acids. V was cut by 6 bases and J by 4 bases, with 10 bases left in between. Germline-derived CDR1 and CDR2 are MNHEY and SMNVEV (reference sequence). The TCR sequence derives from a human donor in good health (CMV status not recorded). Some clones in this sample may be carry-over from other donors' samples. The material was cultured CD8+ T cells from PBMCs, obtained from culture after CMV antigen stimulation. The V gene is TRBV27, the J gene TRBJ2-7, with D hard to call. CDR3 loop: CASRLTCYEQYV. Written as DNA, the CDR3 is TGTGCCAGCAGGCTTACATGTTACGAGCAGTACGTC.